Here is one TCR beta chain with its context. Its antigen remains undetermined. No clone much larger than this one lies a single base away; base qualities are absent. As encoded in the germline V gene (reference sequence), CDR1 is SGHNT while CDR2 is YYREEE. The cysteine opens and the phenylalanine closes a CDR3 of 18 amino acids. The read is trimmed to its CDR3 DNA, 54 bases read in frame from base 1. From V the trimming removes 4 bases and from J it removes 5 bases, while the gene matches leave 16 bases of the junction unaccounted for. The record originates from a study of shared clonotypes between healthy human individuals (dated by TCRdb to 2020 to 2021). Broadly, across the study: The cohort comprised two women and a few men aged 18 to 49 years. For each donor, CD4 naive and CD4 memory were each run on three plates, CD8 naive on two plates, and CD8 memory on one plate. Blood TCR repertoires of five healthy adults were deeply sequenced to estimate repertoire size and the extent of clonotype sharing between individuals. Different laboratories and diverse techniques were used to prepare libraries and sequence TCR repertoires, to increase sequencing depth and limit assay-specific biases. Per donor, leukapheresis produced somewhere between about 0.94 and 9 billion PBMCs. General findings and caveats noted by the study authors: Naive subsets generally had larger estimated clonotype richness than memory subsets. When a handful of donors were compared, the shared fraction of clonotypes was about 5.2% for naive CD4, around 3.5% for naive CD8, 2% to 2.5% for memory CD4, and less than 0.5% for memory CD8. Sampling was restricted to blood, and TCR repertoires in tissue are likely to differ from TCR repertoires in blood. Compared with non-shared clonotypes, clonotypes shared by all four sorted-subset donors had higher generation probabilities. Incomplete sequencing was indicated by rarefaction of sorted-subset datasets, despite the large sequencing depth. The small number of donors limited the genetic and exposure-history diversity represented. Pairwise subsampling indicated that sequencing depth was expected to affect the degree of clonotype sharing among donors.

TCR CDR3 regions were amplified from genomic DNA by multiplex PCR using the deep immunoSEQ assay. Extracted genomic DNA from each cell subset was spread evenly across all wells of several immunoSEQ 96-well plates, with each plate serving as a replicate. For sorted subsets, approximately 200 ng of genomic DNA, equivalent to tens of thousands of T cell genomes, went into each replicate PCR. Purified libraries were quantified with a Qubit 3.0 fluorometer, sized on a Bioanalyzer 2100, and re-quantified with the KAPA Library Quantification kit. Every immunoSEQ 96-well plate was sequenced on a dedicated single-read 150-cycle Illumina NextSeq 550 flow cell. In the original analysis: The immunoSEQ output contained only junctional sequences without quality scores, so filtering could not match that applied to full-length reads. Sequences were annotated with PyIR, a Python wrapper for IgBLAST v1.9, and V/J genes and CDR3 were assigned using IMGT germline references. Reads were removed for weak V/J assignments (E-value above 1e-6), missing CDR3, stop codons, out-of-frame junctions, or ambiguous translated residues. V3J clonotypes were defined as sequences sharing an identical inferred V gene, J gene, and CDR3 amino acid sequence. To compute the percentage overlap between repertoires, the number of shared unique clonotypes was divided by the size of the smaller repertoire. Three approaches were used to assess repertoire richness: RTK rarefaction, the Chao1 estimator, and Recon v2.1 estimates of unobserved clonotypes. Generation probabilities were computed with OLGA for all TCRbeta clonotypes obtained by the gDNA method from several donors. TCRdb retrieved this table from immuneACCESS and kept in-frame rearrangements only. Not all clones are present; in checked studies, unresolved V genes account for under half, and no reason is known for the remainder. That table is the source of V, J and clone size, and D and trimming were worked out from the DNA. Recorded for this sample are roughly 2,500,000 clones; approximately 94% of them occurred a single time. The ten most abundant clones make up more than 0.35% of the sample.

The donors were healthy, HIV-negative adults with no recently reported acute infections or vaccinations. Every donor was a Caucasian adult living in Nashville, Tennessee, USA. Magnetic negative selection was used to enrich CD4+ T cells, after which naive cells were positively selected on CD45RA and the negative fraction became the memory subset. Blood was collected by leukapheresis, and PBMCs were isolated by Ficoll-Histopaque density gradient centrifugation and then cryopreserved in liquid nitrogen vapor phase. Purity and quantity of every magnetically sorted T cell population were checked by analytical flow cytometry. Each sorted fraction had its genomic DNA isolated and then quantified by UV absorbance on a Nanodrop 2000c.

The rearrangement combines TRBV5-4 with TRBJ2-2; TRBD1 fits 8 bases in the junction. The clonotype originates from a man between 18 and 29 years old in good health. Some clones in this sample may be carry-over from other donors' samples. Sequencing used naive CD4+ T cells from PBMCs. The meaning of the sample's cell subset or site label: CD45RA+ positively selected. CDR3 loop: CASSPDSRGRRGTGELFF. The bases are TGTGCCAGCAGCCCGGATTCCAGGGGGCGCCGGGGGACCGGGGAGCTGTTTTTT.